This is a list of T cell receptor beta chains from one sample in a study of T-cell reconstitution after alpha-beta-depleted transplantation in children. TCRdb fed the PCR reads into MiXCR, producing one record per CDR3 protein. Among a few hundred thousand distinct CDR3 sequences listed, approximately 12% were seen once. The sequences come from PBMCs, mostly from graft donor cells, collected 360 days after TCRalphabeta/CD19-depleted stem cell transplant. The receptors come from a male patient between 10 and 17 years old who had a stem cell transplant for acute myeloid leukemia, so the T cells may come from the graft donor. Both conserved end residues are part of each CDR3. Some rows have no size entry. The others give once, few or many, or a class for an expanded clone.

v_gene,j_gene,abundance,CDR3aa
TRBV7-9,TRBJ2-7,many,CASSPPFTIGGDRYEQYF
TRBV10-3,TRBJ2-5,.,CAISPSTGEKTQYF
TRBV27,TRBJ2-3,.,CASSFSGTTDTQYF
TRBV14,TRBJ2-1,few,CASSQVRLAGSNEQFF
TRBV18,TRBJ2-1,few,CASSPQGTRGDNEQFF
TRBV12-3/TRBV12-4,TRBJ2-3,.,CASSLGGLVLSDTQYF
TRBV15,TRBJ2-3,.,CATSSRTDTQYF
TRBV13,TRBJ1-2,few,CASSLRVPAAYGYTF
TRBV6-5,TRBJ2-2,few,CASSYSRVWATGELFF
TRBV7-9,TRBJ2-3,.,CASSDLSGSDTQYF
TRBV10-3,TRBJ2-7,many,CAISERAQVNRTYEQYF
TRBV9,TRBJ2-4,.,CASSVDPPFGTKNIQYF
TRBV12-3/TRBV12-4,TRBJ2-7,.,CASSFRDRTFYEQYF
TRBV20-1,TRBJ1-4,.,CSARIDRVSPGEKLFF
TRBV12-3/TRBV12-4,TRBJ1-1,many,CASSLLSDTEAFF
TRBV20-1,TRBJ2-1,few,CSALRGLAGVQNEQFF
TRBV24-1,TRBJ2-2,few,CADPGGPFPPEQLFF
TRBV7-3,TRBJ2-1,few,CASSSGLAGGVGNEQFF